This T cell receptor (beta chain) was recorded in a study of chemoradiotherapy in HPV16-positive cancers. Study-wide results and limits: Better recurrence-free survival went with HPV-responsive T-cell expansion in HPV16-positive patients. Functional assays defining HPV-specific T cells used only a couple of HPV16-positive patients.

From germline, CDR1 is SGHDN and CDR2 FVKESK. The V end lost 4 bases, the J end lost 1 base, and 7 bases lay between the germline ends. The CDR3 length is 13 residues. About this clone itself: As yet, its antigen is unknown.

TCRdb's table, derived via immunoSEQ multiplex PCR, lists solely in-frame clones and lacks some. This table has about 12,000 clones, approximately 75% appearing once. Sampling was carried out from a patient who underwent chemoradiotherapy. The receptor's source is a human donor with HPV-associated anogenital cancer. J is TRBJ1-1 and V is TRBV14; D remains unclear. CDR3 loop: CASSRGPNTEAFF. In nucleotides, the CDR3 is TGTGCCAGCAGCCGTGGCCCGAACACTGAAGCTTTCTTT. The full variable domain, in which reference TRBV14 and TRBJ1-1 provide the parts outside the CDR3, is EAGVTQFPSHSVIEKGQTVTLRCDPISGHDNLYWYRRVMGKEIKFLLHFVKESKQDESGMPNNRFLAERTGGTYSTLKVQPAELEDSGVYFCASSRGPNTEAFFGQGTRLTVV.